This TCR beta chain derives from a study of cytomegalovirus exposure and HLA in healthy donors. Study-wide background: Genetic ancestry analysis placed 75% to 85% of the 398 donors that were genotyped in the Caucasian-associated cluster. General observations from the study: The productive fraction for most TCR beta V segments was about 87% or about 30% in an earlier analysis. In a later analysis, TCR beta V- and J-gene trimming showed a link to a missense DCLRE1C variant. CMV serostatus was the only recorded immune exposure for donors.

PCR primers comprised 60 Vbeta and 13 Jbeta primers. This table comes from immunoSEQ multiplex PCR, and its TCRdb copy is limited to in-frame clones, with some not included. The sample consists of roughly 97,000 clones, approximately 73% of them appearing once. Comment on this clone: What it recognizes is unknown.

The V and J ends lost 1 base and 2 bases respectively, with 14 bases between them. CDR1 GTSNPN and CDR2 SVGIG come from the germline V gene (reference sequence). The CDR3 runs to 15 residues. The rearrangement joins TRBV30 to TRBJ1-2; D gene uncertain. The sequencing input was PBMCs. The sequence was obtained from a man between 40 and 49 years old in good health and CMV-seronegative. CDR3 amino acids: CAWSERNLVNYGYTF. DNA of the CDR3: TGTGCCTGGAGTGAGCGTAACCTTGTCAACTATGGCTACACCTTC.